This T cell receptor beta chain originates from a study of T cells in Graves' hyperthyroidism and ophthalmopathy. Trimming removed 2 bases at V and 1 base at J, with 14 bases between. Germline V gene data show CDR1 as ENHRY and CDR2 as SYGVKD. This CDR3 comprises 16 residues. Template material for amplifying TCR beta CDR3 regions consisted of RNA transcripts. The study used the HTBI primer set for a first-round RT-PCR of the TCR CDR3. MiXCR was run by TCRdb on the multiplex PCR reads, yielding one entry per CDR3 protein. Among 650,000 to 850,000 distinct CDR3 sequences, around 20% were seen once, and the ten largest hold 16%. Among the patients, aged 18 to 65, hyperthyroidism was newly diagnosed and had lasted under 2 months. Clinicians diagnosed patients from clinical symptoms, serum thyroxine and TRAb, thyroid ultrasound and orbital computed tomography. This blood was taken when hyperthyroidism was first diagnosed, before any ophthalmopathy symptoms existed. Each 10 ml fresh peripheral blood draw supplied the PBMCs.

The chain uses TRBV10-3 and TRBJ1-1; a possible D gene is TRBD1 (6 bases). The sample was blood. This clonotype originated in a woman between 50 and 59 years old with Graves' hyperthyroidism that later progressed to Graves' ophthalmopathy. The CDR3 DNA sequence: TGTGCCATCAGTGAGAGTAGGGGGGCAGGGAACACTGAAGCTTTCTTT. Residues: CAISESRGAGNTEAFF.